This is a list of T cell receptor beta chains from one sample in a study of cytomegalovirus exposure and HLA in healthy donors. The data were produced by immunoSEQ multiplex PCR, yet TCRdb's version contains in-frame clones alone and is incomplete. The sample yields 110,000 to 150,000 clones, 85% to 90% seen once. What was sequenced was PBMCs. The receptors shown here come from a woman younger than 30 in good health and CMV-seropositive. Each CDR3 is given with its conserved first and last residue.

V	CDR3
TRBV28	CASGQGAYGYTF
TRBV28	CASSFGSYNEQFF
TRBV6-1	CACRTGSYEQYF
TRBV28	CASKTGAAPTEAFF
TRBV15	CATSRGSGKVRGETQYF
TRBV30	CAWSAGSAGTIYGYTF
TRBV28	CASSRDTDTQYF
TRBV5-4	CASSLAGQDSPLHF
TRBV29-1	CSVTKTATNEKLFF
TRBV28	CASSPTGLAAGELFF
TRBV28	CASSPPRQGNQPQHF
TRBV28	CASISSRGQGSGNTEAFF
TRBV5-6	CASNLAGAVEQFF
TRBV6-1	CASSEGPGGTQYF
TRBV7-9	CASSPTSGLAGRNEQFF
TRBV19	CASSIDRDRAGTQYF
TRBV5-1	CASRPTGGEGQAFF
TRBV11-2	CASSLRSGNYEQYF
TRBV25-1	CASSDLVQAHPLF
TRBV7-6	CASSLPGGTGGPGNTIYF
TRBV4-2	CASSQDPRGNQPQHF
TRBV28	CASSLQATEAFF
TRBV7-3	CASSSWDRAFAGYTF
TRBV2	CASTGQGGNSPLHF
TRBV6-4	CASSESDRGTSPLHF
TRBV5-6	CASSLDGGTEAFF
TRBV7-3	CASSPFPGEGTDTQYF
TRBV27	CASTQNSGQGSYYGYTF
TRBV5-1	CASSLSGGLATGDTQYF
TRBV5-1	CASSLLTSGSNEQFF
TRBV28	CASRPDTGFNQPQHF
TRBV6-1	CASSEVADQPQHF
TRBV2	CASSEFGQGYGYTF
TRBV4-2	CASSHRQADYGYTF
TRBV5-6	CASSLGQKNYEQYF
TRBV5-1	CASNLFGGDTEAFF
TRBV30	CAWSGWTGDTEAFF
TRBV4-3	CASSQEPRSEQYF
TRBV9	CASSGGTSFSYEQYF
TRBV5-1	CASSLGDRGEEKLFF
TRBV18	CASLERQAQGRNSPLHF
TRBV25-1	CASSEYRGSQETQYF
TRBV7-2	CASSLETRAGGEQYF
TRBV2	CASRQAGQASTGELFF
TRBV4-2	CASSQGQGDYEQYF
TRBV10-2	CASSDGGPYEQYF
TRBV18	CASSPLATLENYGYTF
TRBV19	CASSITGEDSPLHF
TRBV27	CASSGRDRGDSPLHF
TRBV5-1	CASSSSPTGQGIYEQYF